Listed below are T cell receptor beta chains from one sample, sequenced in a study of shared clonotypes between healthy human individuals. Clones were read by immunoSEQ multiplex PCR, and TCRdb kept only the in-frame ones, dropping some. This table holds about 1 million clones, under 80% found once. The sequenced sample was memory CD4+ T cells sorted from blood. Receptors were obtained from a man aged 18 to 29 in good health. The CDR3 runs from the conserved cysteine through the conserved F or W.

CDR3aa: CASRRDANNSPLHF
v_gene: TRBV2
j_gene: TRBJ1-6

CDR3aa: CASSPPSDTQYF
v_gene: TRBV14
j_gene: TRBJ2-3

CDR3aa: CASSTGTTETQYF
v_gene: TRBV5-1
j_gene: TRBJ2-5

CDR3aa: CASRDRQGVIYGYTF
v_gene: TRBV23-1
j_gene: TRBJ1-2

CDR3aa: CASSQTGSSYNSPLHF
v_gene: TRBV2
j_gene: TRBJ1-6

CDR3aa: CASSIVADNSPLHF
v_gene: TRBV18
j_gene: TRBJ1-6

CDR3aa: CASSSSGTGVINQPQHF
v_gene: TRBV5-6
j_gene: TRBJ1-5

CDR3aa: CASSTLRGANPGTQYF
v_gene: TRBV11-2
j_gene: TRBJ2-3

CDR3aa: CSVDDWGGETQYF
v_gene: TRBV29-1
j_gene: TRBJ2-5

CDR3aa: CASSEGRHNIQYF
v_gene: TRBV6-1
j_gene: TRBJ2-4

CDR3aa: CAWTGGSHTEAFF
v_gene: TRBV30
j_gene: TRBJ1-1

CDR3aa: CASSDHRDTVLF
v_gene: TRBV25-1
j_gene: TRBJ2-4

CDR3aa: CSVGDQDTQYF
v_gene: TRBV29-1
j_gene: TRBJ2-3

CDR3aa: CASSIRRSSGANVLTF
v_gene: TRBV19
j_gene: TRBJ2-6

CDR3aa: CASSVLPASNYGYTF
v_gene: TRBV9
j_gene: TRBJ1-2

CDR3aa: CASSLDAGGTSGNTIYF
v_gene: TRBV7-2
j_gene: TRBJ1-3

CDR3aa: CASSTSGTGFEKLFF
v_gene: TRBV7-2
j_gene: TRBJ1-4

CDR3aa: CAWRVLGNEQFF
v_gene: TRBV30
j_gene: TRBJ2-1

CDR3aa: CASSPNRDNSPLHF
v_gene: TRBV5-1
j_gene: TRBJ1-6

CDR3aa: CASSNGQGDNSPLHF
v_gene: TRBV5-1
j_gene: TRBJ1-6

CDR3aa: CASSEALRNMRDTQYF
v_gene: TRBV2
j_gene: TRBJ2-3

CDR3aa: CAMTDAREAFF
v_gene: TRBV6-6
j_gene: TRBJ1-1

CDR3aa: CASSISGAATYEQYF
v_gene: TRBV19
j_gene: TRBJ2-7

CDR3aa: CARLKMNTEAFF
v_gene: TRBV6-1
j_gene: TRBJ1-1

CDR3aa: CASSPRDRGYGYTF
v_gene: TRBV19
j_gene: TRBJ1-2

CDR3aa: CASSLGSRGNTIYF
v_gene: TRBV5-6
j_gene: TRBJ1-3

CDR3aa: CASSLWGQGGNNEQFF
v_gene: TRBV7-9
j_gene: TRBJ2-1

CDR3aa: CASSKEHSNQPQHF
v_gene: TRBV18
j_gene: TRBJ1-5

CDR3aa: CASTDRELRGYTF
v_gene: TRBV2
j_gene: TRBJ1-2

CDR3aa: CATSREPSVGYNEQFF
v_gene: TRBV15
j_gene: TRBJ2-1

CDR3aa: CASSLGAGTSVSEQFF
v_gene: TRBV5-1
j_gene: TRBJ2-1

CDR3aa: CASTTGVGGNTIYF
v_gene: TRBV30
j_gene: TRBJ1-3

CDR3aa: CASRPRGGASQFF
v_gene: TRBV6-5
j_gene: TRBJ2-1